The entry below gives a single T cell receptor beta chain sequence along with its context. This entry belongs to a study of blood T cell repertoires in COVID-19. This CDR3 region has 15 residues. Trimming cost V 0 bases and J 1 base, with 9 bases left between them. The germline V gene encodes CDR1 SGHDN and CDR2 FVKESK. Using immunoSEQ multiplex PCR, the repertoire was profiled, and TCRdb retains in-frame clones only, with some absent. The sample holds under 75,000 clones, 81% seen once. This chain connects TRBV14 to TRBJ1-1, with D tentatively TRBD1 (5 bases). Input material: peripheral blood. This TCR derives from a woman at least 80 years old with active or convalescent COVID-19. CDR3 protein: CASSQDAGGNTEAFF. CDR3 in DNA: TGTGCCAGCAGCCAAGATGCGGGGGGGAACACTGAAGCTTTCTTT.